This passage covers 2 T cell receptor beta chains from one sample sequenced in a study of T cells in Graves' hyperthyroidism and ophthalmopathy. Template material for amplifying TCR beta CDR3 regions consisted of RNA transcripts. The TCR CDR3 was amplified in a first-round RT-PCR using the HTBI primer set. TCRdb re-derived calls from the multiplex PCR reads in MiXCR, one entry per CDR3 protein. Among fewer than 250,000 distinct CDR3 sequences, roughly a sixth were seen once, and the ten largest hold approximately 50%. Sequenced sample: blood. The receptors here all came from a man aged 45-65 years with Graves' hyperthyroidism.

This chain links TRBV7-9 with TRBJ2-1, with 9 bases lining up with TRBD2. The CDR3 extends over 16 amino acids. Trimming took 5 bases from V and 5 from J; bases not matched to a gene: 10. The germline CDR1 and CDR2 sequences are SEHNR and FQNEAQ (reference sequence). CDR3 coding DNA: TGTGCCAGCAGCCCTATTATAGCGGGGGCCGACAATGAGCAGTTCTTC. It codes for CASSPIIAGADNEQFF.

This chain uses TRBV20-1 with TRBJ2-3; TRBD2 aligns across 11 bases. Germline V lookup: CDR1 DFQATT, CDR2 SNEGSKA (reference sequence). This CDR3 is 16 amino acids long. Trimming took 5 bases from V and 8 from J; bases not matched to a gene: 15. CDR3 sequence: CSALTPLAGGDGTQYF. Written as DNA, the CDR3 is TGCAGTGCTCTAACCCCGCTAGCGGGAGGTGACGGTACGCAGTATTTT.